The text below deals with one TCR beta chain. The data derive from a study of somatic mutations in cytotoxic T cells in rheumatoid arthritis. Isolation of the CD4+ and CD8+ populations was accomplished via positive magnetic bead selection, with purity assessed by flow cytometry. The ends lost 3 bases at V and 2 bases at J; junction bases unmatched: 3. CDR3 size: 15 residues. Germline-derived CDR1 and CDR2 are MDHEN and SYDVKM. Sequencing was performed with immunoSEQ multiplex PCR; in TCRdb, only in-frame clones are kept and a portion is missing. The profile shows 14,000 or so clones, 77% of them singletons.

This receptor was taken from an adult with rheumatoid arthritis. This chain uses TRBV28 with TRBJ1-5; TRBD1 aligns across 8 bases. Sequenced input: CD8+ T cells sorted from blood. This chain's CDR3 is CASSFRGQGNQPQHF. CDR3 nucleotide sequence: TGTGCCAGCAGTTTCAGGGGGCAGGGCAATCAGCCCCAGCATTTT.